The 10 T cell receptor beta chains listed next were all sequenced from one sample in a study of siplizumab effects on memory and regulatory T cells. Assay used: immunoSEQ multiplex PCR; TCRdb lists only in-frame clones, some missing. The table records about 97,000 clones, 80% to 95% of them present only once. Specimen: CD4+ T cells sorted from blood. The receptors stem from a human donor in good health.

J is TRBJ1-4 and V is TRBV30, with no clear D. This CDR3 comprises 10 residues. The germline CDR1 and CDR2 sequences are GTSNPN and SVGIG (reference sequence). V was trimmed by 4 bases and J by 6 bases, leaving 3 bases between them. CDR3 DNA: TGTGCCTGGAAGGATGAAAAACTGTTTTTT. This encodes CAWKDEKLFF.

This clone appeared a single time. The chain combines TRBV6-5 with TRBJ2-6, with D possibly being TRBD2 (6 bases). Trimming pared 1 base from V and 4 bases from J, leaving 8 bases between. The germline gives CDR1 MNHEY, CDR2 SVGAGI. This CDR3 contains 15 residues. As DNA, the CDR3 is TGTGCCAGCAGTTACTTCGGGAGAGGGGCCAACGTCCTGACTTTC. Its protein product is CASSYFGRGANVLTF.

This chain links TRBV11-2 with TRBJ2-7; 12 positions match TRBD1. V shed 2 bases and J 9 bases; nucleotides not matched to a gene: 5. The length of the CDR3 is 14 residues. Germline loops: CDR1 SGHAT, CDR2 FQNNGV. This CDR3 reads CASSLSGQGAVQYF. CDR3 sequence (DNA): TGTGCCAGCAGCTTATCGGGACAGGGGGCGGTGCAGTACTTC. The whole variable domain, remainder taken from reference TRBV11-2 and TRBJ2-7, is EAGVAQSPRYKIIEKRQSVAFWCNPISGHATLYWYQQILGQGPKLLIQFQNNGVVDDSQLPKDRFSAERLKGVDSTLKIQPAKLEDSAVYLCASSLSGQGAVQYFGPGTRLTVT.

The chain employs TRBV11-2 and TRBJ1-1; 8 nucleotides match TRBD1. The CDR3 has 14 amino acids. Germline lookup yields CDR1 SGHAT and CDR2 FQNNGV. The V gene end was trimmed by 5 bases and the J gene end by 3 bases; junction bases not matched to a gene: 5. The CDR3 here is CASSLKQGDTEAFF. The CDR3 DNA is TGTGCCAGCAGCCTAAAACAGGGGGACACTGAAGCTTTCTTT.

This chain uses TRBV7-6 with TRBJ2-1; a weak D match, TRBD2 (5 bases). The CDR3 consists of 15 residues. Deletions cut 3 bases from V and 2 bases from J, with 11 bases between. Per germline, CDR1 SGHVS and CDR2 FNYEAQ. CDR3 coding DNA: TGTGCCAGCAGCTTTGGCGGGTCTACCTACAATGAGCAGTTCTTC. This translates into CASSFGGSTYNEQFF.

The chain is built from TRBV6-1 and TRBJ1-3; D not certain. The CDR3 totals 15 residues. The germline V gene encodes CDR1 MNHNS and CDR2 SASEGT. The V and J ends lost 11 bases and 0 bases respectively, with 17 bases between them. As DNA, the CDR3 is TGTGCCGGCAACCCAAAGGGTAGCTCTGGAAACACCATATATTTT. It encodes CAGNPKGSSGNTIYF.

The rearrangement joins TRBV6-1 to TRBJ2-3; 12 positions agree with TRBD2. Germline V lookup: CDR1 MNHNS, CDR2 SASEGT. The CDR3 consists of 15 residues. Trimming took 2 bases from V and 4 from J; bases not matched to a gene: 1. CDR3 region: CASSELAGGPDTQYF. The CDR3 DNA sequence: TGTGCCAGCAGTGAACTAGCGGGAGGGCCAGATACGCAGTATTTT.

This CDR3 reads CAWSRDRGRTNYGYTF. Here the CDR3 DNA reads TGTGCCTGGAGTAGGGACAGGGGTAGAACTAACTATGGCTACACCTTC. V and J are TRBV30 and TRBJ1-2; 10 bases map to TRBD1. The CDR3 contains 16 residues. CDR1 GTSNPN and CDR2 SVGIG come from the germline V gene (reference sequence). V was pared by 2 bases and J by 0 bases, with 6 bases of the junction left unmatched.

The sample holds one count of this clone. The V and J genes are TRBV29-1 and TRBJ1-2; perhaps TRBD1 as D (5 bases). Germline V gene data show CDR1 as SQVTM and CDR2 as ANQGSEA. There are 11 residues in the CDR3. V was trimmed by 4 bases and J by 7 bases, leaving 10 bases between them. The CDR3 DNA follows: TGCAGCGTTGGCGGGGGGGGTGGCTACACCTTC. The encoded protein is CSVGGGGGYTF. Full variable domain (outside the CDR3, taken from reference TRBV29-1 and TRBJ1-2): SAVISQKPSRDICQRGTSLTIQCQVDSQVTMMFWYRQQPGQSLTLIATANQGSEATYESGFVIDKFPISRPNLTFSTLTVSNMSPEDSSIYLCSVGGGGGYTFGSGTRLTVV.

This clone was detected once. The chain is built from TRBV19 and TRBJ2-2; no reliable D call. V lost 3 bases and J lost 5, with 4 bases in between. The CDR3 runs 12 residues. Per the germline V gene, CDR1 is LNHDA and CDR2 is SQIVND (reference sequence). The CDR3 bases are TGTGCCAGTAGTATCGGGACCGGGGAGCTGTTTTTT. Its protein is CASSIGTGELFF.